This TCR beta chain was found in a study of T cell repertoires in ileal Crohn's disease. TCRB immunosequencing input was approximately 510 nanograms of biopsy DNA per sample. Clones were read by immunoSEQ multiplex PCR, and TCRdb kept only the in-frame ones, dropping some. The sample comprises around 8,600 clones, around 81% of which are singletons, and approximately 4.3% rests with the top ten. As regards this clone: Its antigen is not identified.

Study-wide results and caveats: Clonality above 26.8% at surgery always came with endoscopic recurrence.

CDR1 and CDR2 (germline): SQVTM, ANQGSEA. With 7 bases removed from V and 3 bases from J, the gap between germline ends came to 16 bases. This CDR3 is built from 13 residues. The receptor was isolated from an adult with Crohn's disease. Sequenced: ileal tissue. This sequence joins TRBV29-1 and TRBJ2-7, with D possibly being TRBD2 (6 bases). CDR3 in amino acids: CSAALLGGYEQYF. For the CDR3, the DNA is TGCAGCGCTGCCCTGCTGGGGGGCTACGAGCAGTACTTC.